This is a list of T cell receptor beta chains from one sample in a study of blood T cell repertoires in COVID-19. Profiled with immunoSEQ multiplex PCR; TCRdb holds only in-frame clones, not every one. The sample carries under 300,000 clones, about 80% recorded once. The sequenced sample consisted of PBMCs or T cells enriched from blood (not recorded which). These receptors came from a man aged 50-59 years who had recovered from COVID-19. CDR3s include the opening cysteine and the closing phenylalanine or tryptophan. The D gene is left open where the match is weak. Part of the rows lack a size; the others show once, few, many or a class for expanded clones.

D gene: .; V gene: TRBV19; J gene: TRBJ2-5; clone size: .; CDR3 DNA: TGTGCCAGTAGTATCCTTGGCAGCCAAGAGACCCAGTACTTC; CDR3 protein: CASSILGSQETQYF
D gene: TRBD2; V gene: TRBV9; J gene: TRBJ2-3; clone size: few; CDR3 DNA: TGTGCCAGCAGCGCCGCTAGCGGGAGTTATACGCAGTATTTT; CDR3 protein: CASSAASGSYTQYF
D gene: .; V gene: TRBV28; J gene: TRBJ1-6; clone size: few; CDR3 DNA: TGTGCCAGCAGTCAAAGAGGGCCCGTCTCCTATAATTCACCCCTCCACTTT; CDR3 protein: CASSQRGPVSYNSPLHF
D gene: TRBD1; V gene: TRBV18; J gene: TRBJ2-3; clone size: .; CDR3 DNA: TGTGCCAGCTCACCAGCCACAGGGGGAATCACAGATACGCAGTATTTT; CDR3 protein: CASSPATGGITDTQYF
D gene: TRBD2; V gene: TRBV5-1; J gene: TRBJ2-7; clone size: .; CDR3 DNA: TGCGCCAGCAGCTTGGCTCCAATAGCCGCGGGAGGTACCTACGAGCAGTACTTC; CDR3 protein: CASSLAPIAAGGTYEQYF
D gene: .; V gene: TRBV27; J gene: TRBJ1-6; clone size: .; CDR3 DNA: TGTGCCAGCAGTTTACATCAGGGTAATTCACCCCTCCACTTT; CDR3 protein: CASSLHQGNSPLHF
D gene: TRBD1; V gene: TRBV24-1; J gene: TRBJ1-2; clone size: .; CDR3 DNA: TGTGCCACCAGCGAGGACAGGGACTATGGCTACACCTTC; CDR3 protein: CATSEDRDYGYTF
D gene: TRBD1; V gene: TRBV19; J gene: TRBJ1-5; clone size: .; CDR3 DNA: TGTGCCAGTAGAAACCGGCAGGGGGTAGATATCAATCAGCCCCAGCATTTT; CDR3 protein: CASRNRQGVDINQPQHF
D gene: .; V gene: TRBV2; J gene: TRBJ2-5; clone size: .; CDR3 DNA: TGTGCCAGCAGTGAAGGGCGCCACGTGCCAGGGACCCAGTACTTC; CDR3 protein: CASSEGRHVPGTQYF
D gene: .; V gene: TRBV12-3/TRBV12-4; J gene: TRBJ1-1; clone size: .; CDR3 DNA: TGTGCCAGCAGTTATCGGGCTGAAGCTTTCTTT; CDR3 protein: CASSYRAEAFF
D gene: TRBD2; V gene: TRBV6-1; J gene: TRBJ2-2; clone size: .; CDR3 DNA: TGTGCCAGCAGTGAAGCGCAAGCTAGCGGGACCGGGGAGCTGTTTTTT; CDR3 protein: CASSEAQASGTGELFF
D gene: TRBD2; V gene: TRBV5-1; J gene: TRBJ2-5; clone size: .; CDR3 DNA: TGCGCCAGCAGCGTTAGCGGGAGGGCCGGGGAGACCCAGTACTTC; CDR3 protein: CASSVSGRAGETQYF
D gene: TRBD2; V gene: TRBV2; J gene: TRBJ2-2; clone size: .; CDR3 DNA: TGTGCCAGCAACTTAGCGGGGATCGGGGAGCTGTTTTTT; CDR3 protein: CASNLAGIGELFF
D gene: TRBD2; V gene: TRBV6-5; J gene: TRBJ2-1; clone size: .; CDR3 DNA: TGTGCCAGCAGTTACCCAGGACTAGCTAACAATGAGCAGTTCTTC; CDR3 protein: CASSYPGLANNEQFF
D gene: TRBD1; V gene: TRBV19; J gene: TRBJ1-3; clone size: .; CDR3 DNA: TGTGCCACCGACAGGGTTTCTGGAAACACCATATATTTT; CDR3 protein: CATDRVSGNTIYF
D gene: TRBD1; V gene: TRBV5-1; J gene: TRBJ2-7; clone size: .; CDR3 DNA: TGCGCCAGCAGCTCAACAGGGGGCTCCTACGAGCAGTACTTC; CDR3 protein: CASSSTGGSYEQYF
D gene: TRBD1; V gene: TRBV19; J gene: TRBJ1-2; clone size: once; CDR3 DNA: TGTGCCAGTAGACCGGGACAGGGGGCAGGCTACACCTTC; CDR3 protein: CASRPGQGAGYTF